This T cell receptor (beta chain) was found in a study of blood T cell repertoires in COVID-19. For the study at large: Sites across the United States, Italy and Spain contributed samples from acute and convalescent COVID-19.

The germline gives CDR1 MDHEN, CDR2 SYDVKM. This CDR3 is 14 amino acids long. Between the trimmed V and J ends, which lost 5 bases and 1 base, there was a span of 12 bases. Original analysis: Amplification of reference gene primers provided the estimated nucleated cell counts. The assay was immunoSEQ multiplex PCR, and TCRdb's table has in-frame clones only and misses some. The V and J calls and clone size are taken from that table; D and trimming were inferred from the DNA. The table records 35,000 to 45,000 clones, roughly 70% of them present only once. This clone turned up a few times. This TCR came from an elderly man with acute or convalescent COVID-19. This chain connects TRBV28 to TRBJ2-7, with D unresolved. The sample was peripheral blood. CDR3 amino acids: CASSLFGLSYEQYF. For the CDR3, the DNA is TGTGCCAGCAGTCTTTTCGGGTTATCCTACGAGCAGTACTTC.